This T cell receptor (beta chain) was captured by sequencing in a study of T cells expressing NK-cell markers. Across the study: It was sorted CD3+CD56-NKG2C+, CD3+CD56+NKG2C- and CD3+CD56+NKG2C+ T cells that provided the TCR beta repertoires.

The CDR3 runs to 17 residues. TCRdb re-called the 5' RACE reads; one entry per CDR3 protein, DNA not given. The repertoire table contains about 390,000 distinct CDR3 sequences. This receptor was identified in a woman in her forties or fifties in good health. This sequence joins TRBV21-1 and TRBJ2-5; TCRdb lists TRBD2, though no DNA is available to test this call. TRBV21-1 corresponds to a pseudogene. Sequencing used blood T cells: a sorted CD56 or NKG2C T cell subset, CD4+ or CD8+ T cells, or bulk PBMC T cells (not recorded which). The CDR3 here is CASRAKRLAEPQETQYF.